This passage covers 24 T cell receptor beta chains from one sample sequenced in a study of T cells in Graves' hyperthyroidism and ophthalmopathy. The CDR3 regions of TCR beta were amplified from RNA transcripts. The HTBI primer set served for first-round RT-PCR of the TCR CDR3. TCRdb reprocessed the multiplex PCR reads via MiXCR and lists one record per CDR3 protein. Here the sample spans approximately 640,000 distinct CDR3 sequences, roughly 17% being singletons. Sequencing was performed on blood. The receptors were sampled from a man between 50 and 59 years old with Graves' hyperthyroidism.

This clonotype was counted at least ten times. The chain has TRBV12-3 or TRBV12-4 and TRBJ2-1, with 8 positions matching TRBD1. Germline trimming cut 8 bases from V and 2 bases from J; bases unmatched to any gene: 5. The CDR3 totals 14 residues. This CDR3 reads CASLGQGAYNEQFF. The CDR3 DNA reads TGTGCCAGCTTAGGACAGGGCGCCTACAATGAGCAGTTCTTC.

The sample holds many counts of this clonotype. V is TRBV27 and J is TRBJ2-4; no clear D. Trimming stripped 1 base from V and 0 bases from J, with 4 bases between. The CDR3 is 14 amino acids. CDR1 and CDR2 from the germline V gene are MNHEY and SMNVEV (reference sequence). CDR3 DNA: TGTGCCAGCAGTTTATTAGGAGCCAAAAACATTCAGTACTTC. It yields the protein CASSLLGAKNIQYF.

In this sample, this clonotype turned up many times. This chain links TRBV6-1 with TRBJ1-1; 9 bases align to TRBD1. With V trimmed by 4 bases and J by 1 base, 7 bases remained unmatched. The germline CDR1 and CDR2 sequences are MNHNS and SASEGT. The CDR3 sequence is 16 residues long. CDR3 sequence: CASSALQGATNTEAFF. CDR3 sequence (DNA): TGTGCCAGCAGTGCCTTACAGGGGGCGACGAACACTGAAGCTTTCTTT.

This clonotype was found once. The CDR3 is CASRSSGRVVNIQYF. The CDR3 DNA follows: TGTGCCAGCAGGTCGAGCGGGAGGGTGGTAAACATTCAGTACTTC. J is TRBJ2-4 and V is TRBV6-2 or TRBV6-3; TRBD2 agrees at 10 bases. The length of the CDR3 is 15 residues. Per germline, CDR1 MNHEY and CDR2 SVGEGT. With V trimmed by 6 bases and J by 6 bases, 8 bases remained unmatched.

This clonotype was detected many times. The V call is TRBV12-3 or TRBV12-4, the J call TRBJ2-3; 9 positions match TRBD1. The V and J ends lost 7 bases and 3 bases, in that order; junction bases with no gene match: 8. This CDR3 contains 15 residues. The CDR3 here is CASTLGGTGTDTQYF. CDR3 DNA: TGTGCCAGCACCCTAGGAGGGACAGGGACAGATACGCAGTATTTT.

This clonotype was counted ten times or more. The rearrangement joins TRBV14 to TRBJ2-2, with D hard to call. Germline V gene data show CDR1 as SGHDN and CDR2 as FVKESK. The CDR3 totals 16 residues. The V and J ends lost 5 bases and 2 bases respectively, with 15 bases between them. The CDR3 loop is CASSATDFLNTGELFF. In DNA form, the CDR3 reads TGTGCCAGCAGCGCAACTGATTTCCTTAACACCGGGGAGCTGTTTTTT. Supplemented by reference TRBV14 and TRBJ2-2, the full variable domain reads EAGVTQFPSHSVIEKGQTVTLRCDPISGHDNLYWYRRVMGKEIKFLLHFVKESKQDESGMPNNRFLAERTGGTYSTLKVQPAELEDSGVYFCASSATDFLNTGELFFGEGSRLTVL.

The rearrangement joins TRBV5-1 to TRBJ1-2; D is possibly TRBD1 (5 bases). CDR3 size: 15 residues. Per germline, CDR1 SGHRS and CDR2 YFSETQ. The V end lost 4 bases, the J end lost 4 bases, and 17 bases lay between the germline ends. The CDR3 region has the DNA TGCGCCAGCAGCCCAGACAGAACCCTCGTCTATGGCTACACCTTC. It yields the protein CASSPDRTLVYGYTF.

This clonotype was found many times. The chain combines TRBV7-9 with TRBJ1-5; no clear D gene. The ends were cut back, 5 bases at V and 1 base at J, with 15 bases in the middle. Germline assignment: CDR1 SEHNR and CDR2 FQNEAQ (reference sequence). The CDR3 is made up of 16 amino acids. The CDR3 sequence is CASSPGVGTSNQPQHF. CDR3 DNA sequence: TGTGCCAGCAGCCCCGGGGTAGGAACGAGCAATCAGCCCCAGCATTTT.

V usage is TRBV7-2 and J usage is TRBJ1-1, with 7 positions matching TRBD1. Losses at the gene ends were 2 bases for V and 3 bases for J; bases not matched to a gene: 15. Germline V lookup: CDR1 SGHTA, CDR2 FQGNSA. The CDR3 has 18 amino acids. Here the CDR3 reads CASSLMAIGRGLYTEAFF. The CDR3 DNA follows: TGTGCCAGCAGCTTAATGGCCATAGGGAGGGGGCTGTACACTGAAGCTTTCTTT.

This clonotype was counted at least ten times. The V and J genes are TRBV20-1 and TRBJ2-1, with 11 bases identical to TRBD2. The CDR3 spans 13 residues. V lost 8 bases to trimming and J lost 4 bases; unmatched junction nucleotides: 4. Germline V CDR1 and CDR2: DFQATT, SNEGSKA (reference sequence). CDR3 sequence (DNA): TGCAGTCAAATAGCGGGAGGGTACAATGAGCAGTTCTTC. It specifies CSQIAGGYNEQFF.

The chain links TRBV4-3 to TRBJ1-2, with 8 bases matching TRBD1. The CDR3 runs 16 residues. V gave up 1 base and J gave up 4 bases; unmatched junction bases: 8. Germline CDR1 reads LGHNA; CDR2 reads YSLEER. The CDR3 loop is CASSQAGQGPFYGYTF. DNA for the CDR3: TGCGCCAGCAGCCAAGCCGGACAGGGCCCTTTCTATGGCTACACCTTC.

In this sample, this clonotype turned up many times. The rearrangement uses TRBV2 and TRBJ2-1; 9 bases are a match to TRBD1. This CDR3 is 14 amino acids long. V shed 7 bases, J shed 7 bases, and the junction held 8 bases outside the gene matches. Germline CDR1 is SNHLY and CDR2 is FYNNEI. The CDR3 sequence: CASISGQGDNEQFF. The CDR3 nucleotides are TGTGCCAGCATATCGGGACAGGGCGATAATGAGCAGTTCTTC.

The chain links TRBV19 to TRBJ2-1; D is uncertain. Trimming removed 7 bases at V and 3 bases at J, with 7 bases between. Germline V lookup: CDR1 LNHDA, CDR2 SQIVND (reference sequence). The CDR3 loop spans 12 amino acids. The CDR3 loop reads CASTTNYNEQFF. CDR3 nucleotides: TGTGCCAGTACAACCAACTACAATGAGCAGTTCTTC.

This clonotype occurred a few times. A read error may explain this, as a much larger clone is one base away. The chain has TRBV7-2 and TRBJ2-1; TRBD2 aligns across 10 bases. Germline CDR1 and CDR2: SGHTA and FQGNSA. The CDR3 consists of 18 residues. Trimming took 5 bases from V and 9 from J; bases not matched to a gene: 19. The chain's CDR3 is CASSTQVDSGRFITEQFF. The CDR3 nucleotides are TGTGCCAGCAGCACACAGGTCGATAGCGGGAGGTTCATCACTGAGCAGTTCTTC.

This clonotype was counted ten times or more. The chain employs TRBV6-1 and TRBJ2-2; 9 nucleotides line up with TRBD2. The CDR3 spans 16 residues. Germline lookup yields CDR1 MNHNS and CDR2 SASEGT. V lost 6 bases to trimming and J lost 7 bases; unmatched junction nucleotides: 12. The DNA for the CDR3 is TGTGCCAGCAGGGGGTGGGCTAGCGGGAAAGGCGGGGAGCTGTTTTTT. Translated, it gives CASRGWASGKGGELFF.

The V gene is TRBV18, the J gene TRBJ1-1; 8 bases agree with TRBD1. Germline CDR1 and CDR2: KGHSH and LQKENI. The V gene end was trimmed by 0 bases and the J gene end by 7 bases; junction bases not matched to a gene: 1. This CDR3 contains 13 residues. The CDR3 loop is CASSPPTGDEAFF. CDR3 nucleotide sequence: TGTGCCAGCTCACCACCGACAGGGGATGAAGCTTTCTTT.

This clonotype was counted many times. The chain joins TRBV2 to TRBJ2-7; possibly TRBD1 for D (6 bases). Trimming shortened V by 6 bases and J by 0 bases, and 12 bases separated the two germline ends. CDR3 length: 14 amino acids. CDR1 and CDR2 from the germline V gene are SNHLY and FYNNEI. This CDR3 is CASSGAGASYEQYF. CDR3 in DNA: TGTGCCAGCAGCGGAGCAGGGGCCTCCTACGAGCAGTACTTC.

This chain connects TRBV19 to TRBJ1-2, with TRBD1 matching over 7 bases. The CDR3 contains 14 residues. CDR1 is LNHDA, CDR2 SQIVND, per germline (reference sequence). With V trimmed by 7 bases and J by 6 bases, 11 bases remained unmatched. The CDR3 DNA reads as TGTGCCAGTATTAAGGACAGGAACAACCATGGCTACACCTTC. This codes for CASIKDRNNHGYTF.

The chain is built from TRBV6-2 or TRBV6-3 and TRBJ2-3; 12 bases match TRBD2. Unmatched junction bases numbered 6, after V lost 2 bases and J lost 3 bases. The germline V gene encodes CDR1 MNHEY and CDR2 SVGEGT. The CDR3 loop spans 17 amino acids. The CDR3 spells CASSYPRLAGVTDTQYF. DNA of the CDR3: TGTGCCAGCAGTTACCCCAGACTAGCGGGAGTTACAGATACGCAGTATTTT.

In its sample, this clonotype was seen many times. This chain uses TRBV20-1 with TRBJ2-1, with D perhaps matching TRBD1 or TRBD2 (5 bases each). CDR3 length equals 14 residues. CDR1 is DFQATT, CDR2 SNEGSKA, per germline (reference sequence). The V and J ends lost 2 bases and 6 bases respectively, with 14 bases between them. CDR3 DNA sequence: TGCAGTGCTAGAACACCGGGGCGGAGCAATGAGCAGTTCTTC. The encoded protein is CSARTPGRSNEQFF.

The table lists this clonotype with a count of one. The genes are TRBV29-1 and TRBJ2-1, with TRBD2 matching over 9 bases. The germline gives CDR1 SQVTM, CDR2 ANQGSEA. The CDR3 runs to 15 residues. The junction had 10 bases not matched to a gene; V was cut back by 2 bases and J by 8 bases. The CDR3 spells CSVESLAGRVDEQFF. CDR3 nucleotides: TGCAGCGTTGAAAGTCTAGCGGGAAGGGTAGATGAGCAGTTCTTC.

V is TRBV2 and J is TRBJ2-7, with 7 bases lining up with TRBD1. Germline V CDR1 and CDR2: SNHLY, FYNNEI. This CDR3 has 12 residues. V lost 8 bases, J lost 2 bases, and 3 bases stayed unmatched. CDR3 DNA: TGTGCCAGCGTTGGACAGGCCTACGAGCAGTACTTC. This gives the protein CASVGQAYEQYF.

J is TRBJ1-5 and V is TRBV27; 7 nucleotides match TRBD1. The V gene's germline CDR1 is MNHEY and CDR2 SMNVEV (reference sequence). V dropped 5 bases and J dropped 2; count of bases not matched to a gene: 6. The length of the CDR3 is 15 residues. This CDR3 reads CASSPQGLGNQPQHF. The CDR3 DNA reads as TGTGCCAGCAGTCCACAGGGGCTCGGCAATCAGCCCCAGCATTTT.

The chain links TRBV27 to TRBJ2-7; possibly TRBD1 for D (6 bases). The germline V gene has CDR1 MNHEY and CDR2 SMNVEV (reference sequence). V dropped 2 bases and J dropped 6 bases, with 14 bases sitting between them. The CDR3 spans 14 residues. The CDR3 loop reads CASSLGGALSEQYF. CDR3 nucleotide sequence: TGTGCCAGCAGTTTAGGGGGCGCGCTGAGCGAGCAGTACTTC.